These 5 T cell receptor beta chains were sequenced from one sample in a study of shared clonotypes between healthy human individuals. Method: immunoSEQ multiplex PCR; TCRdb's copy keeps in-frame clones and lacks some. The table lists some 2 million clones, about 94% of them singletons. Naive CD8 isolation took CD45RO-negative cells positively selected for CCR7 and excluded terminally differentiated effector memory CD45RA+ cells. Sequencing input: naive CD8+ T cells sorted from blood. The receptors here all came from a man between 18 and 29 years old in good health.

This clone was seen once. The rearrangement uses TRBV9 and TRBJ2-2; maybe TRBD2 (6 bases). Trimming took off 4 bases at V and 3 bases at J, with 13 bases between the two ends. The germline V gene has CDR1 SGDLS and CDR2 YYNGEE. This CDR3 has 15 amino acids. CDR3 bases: TGTGCCAGCAGCCGTACCGGGAGTGACACCGGGGAGCTGTTTTTT. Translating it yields CASSRTGSDTGELFF.

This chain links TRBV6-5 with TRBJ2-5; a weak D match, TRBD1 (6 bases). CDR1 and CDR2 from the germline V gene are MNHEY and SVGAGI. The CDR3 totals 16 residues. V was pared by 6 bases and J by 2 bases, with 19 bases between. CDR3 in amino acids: CASSYTLTGPQETQYF. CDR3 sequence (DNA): TGTGCCAGCAGCTACACCTTGACAGGCCCACAAGAGACCCAGTACTTC.

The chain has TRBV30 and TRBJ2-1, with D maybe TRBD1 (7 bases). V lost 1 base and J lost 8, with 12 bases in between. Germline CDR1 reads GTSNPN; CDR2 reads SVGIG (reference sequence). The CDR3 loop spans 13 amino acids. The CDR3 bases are TGTGCCTGGAGTGGGGTCAGGGGGGATGAGCAGTTCTTC. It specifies CAWSGVRGDEQFF.

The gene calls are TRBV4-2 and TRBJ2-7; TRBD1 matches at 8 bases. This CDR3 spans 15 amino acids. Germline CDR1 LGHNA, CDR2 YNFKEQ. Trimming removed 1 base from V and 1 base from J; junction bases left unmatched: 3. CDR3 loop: CASSQGGTGSYEQYF. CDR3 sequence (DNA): TGTGCCAGCAGCCAAGGGGGGACAGGTTCCTACGAGCAGTACTTC.

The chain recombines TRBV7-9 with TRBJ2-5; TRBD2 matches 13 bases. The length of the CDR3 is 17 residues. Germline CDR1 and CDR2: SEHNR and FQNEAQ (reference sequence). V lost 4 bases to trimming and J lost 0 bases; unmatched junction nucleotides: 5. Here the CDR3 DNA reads TGTGCCAGCAGCTCGGGACTAGCGGGGAGGTACCAAGAGACCCAGTACTTC. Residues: CASSSGLAGRYQETQYF.